This T cell receptor (beta chain) is from a study of blood T cells in healthy people across ages. Study-wide background: When template switching was applied, about one barcoded beta molecule was captured per two T cells.

Points on this clonotype: Its specificity is unknown.

The length of the CDR3 is 15 residues. CDR1 is LGHNA and CDR2 is YSLEER in the germline V gene. Study findings and constraints: A roughly linear fall in TCR beta diversity per million T cells was seen with increasing age. The study found more naive CD4+ cells and higher diversity in long-lived than aged donors. Diversity estimates drawn from one million T cells were deemed underestimates.

Combining a sample-barcoded 5' primer with a J-beta primer mix, a second PCR ran for 7 to 11 cycles. TCRdb re-called the 5' RACE reads with MiXCR, one entry per CDR3 protein. The sample includes approximately 1.5 million distinct CDR3 sequences, about 42% of them seen just once. The TCR was taken from a young woman in good health. This chain uses TRBV4-3 with TRBJ2-4, with no clear D. The J call may not be correct, given that the DNA end is closer to TRBJ2-5. The specimen sequenced was blood. The CDR3 region has the DNA TGCGCCAGCAGCCAAGATCATGTAGGGCAAGAGACCCAGTACTTC. This encodes CASSQDHVGQETQYF.